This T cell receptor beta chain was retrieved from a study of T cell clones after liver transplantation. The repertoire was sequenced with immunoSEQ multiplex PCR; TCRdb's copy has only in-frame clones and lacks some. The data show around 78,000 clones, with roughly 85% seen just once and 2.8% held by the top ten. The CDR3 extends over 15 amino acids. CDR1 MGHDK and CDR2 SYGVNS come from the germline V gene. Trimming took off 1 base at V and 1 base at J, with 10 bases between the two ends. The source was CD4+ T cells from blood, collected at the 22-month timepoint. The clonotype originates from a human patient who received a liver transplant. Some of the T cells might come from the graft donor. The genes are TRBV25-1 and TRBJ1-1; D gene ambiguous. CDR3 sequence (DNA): TGTGCCAGCAGTGAATCTTTCCAGAAGAACACTGAAGCTTTCTTT. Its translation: CASSESFQKNTEAFF.